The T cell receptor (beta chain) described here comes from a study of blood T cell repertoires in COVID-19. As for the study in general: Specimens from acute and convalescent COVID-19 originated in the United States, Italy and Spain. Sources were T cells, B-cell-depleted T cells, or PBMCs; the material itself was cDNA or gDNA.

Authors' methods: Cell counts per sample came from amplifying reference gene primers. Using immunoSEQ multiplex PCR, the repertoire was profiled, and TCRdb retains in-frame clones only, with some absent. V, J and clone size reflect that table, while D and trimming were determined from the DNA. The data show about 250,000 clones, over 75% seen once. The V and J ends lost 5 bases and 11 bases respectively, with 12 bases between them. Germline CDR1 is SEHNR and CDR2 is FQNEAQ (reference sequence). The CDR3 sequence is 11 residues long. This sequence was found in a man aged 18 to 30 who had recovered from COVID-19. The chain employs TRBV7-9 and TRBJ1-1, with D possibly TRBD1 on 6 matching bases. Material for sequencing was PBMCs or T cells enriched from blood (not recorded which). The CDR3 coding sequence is TGTGCCAGCAGCCCGGGCCAGGGGGCTTTCTTT. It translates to CASSPGQGAFF.